Listed here are 28 T cell receptor beta chains from one sample, sequenced in a study of T cell responses to AZD1222 COVID-19 vaccine. Clones were read by immunoSEQ multiplex PCR, and TCRdb kept only the in-frame ones, dropping some. Of approximately 140,000 clones listed, 90% were seen once; the top ten hold roughly 3.6%. The specimen comprised peripheral blood, sampled on day 0 of AZD1222 vaccination. The receptors derive from an adult in good health.

V gene TRBV3-1 (or the pseudogene TRBV3-2) combines with J gene TRBJ2-2; D gene ambiguous. V lost 0 bases and J lost 9, with 8 bases in between. Germline CDR1 is LGHDT and CDR2 is YNNKEL (reference sequence). The CDR3 extends over 13 amino acids. In DNA form, the CDR3 reads TGTGCCAGCAGCCAAGATTGGGAAAGGGAGCTGTTTTTT. The encoded protein is CASSQDWERELFF.

J is TRBJ2-5 and V is TRBV7-8; TRBD2 is a possible D gene (5 bases). From germline, CDR1 is SGHVS and CDR2 FQNEAQ. The V end was cut by 2 bases, the J end by 1 base, with 11 bases between. The CDR3 extends over 15 amino acids. For the CDR3, the DNA is TGTGCCAGCAGCTTACGAAGAGGGCTCCAAGAGACCCAGTACTTC. It yields the protein CASSLRRGLQETQYF.

V usage is TRBV3-1 (or the pseudogene TRBV3-2) and J usage is TRBJ1-4; the match to TRBD1 covers 11 bases. Germline lookup yields CDR1 LGHDT and CDR2 YNNKEL (reference sequence). V trimming: 4 bases; J trimming: 5 bases; junction bases outside the gene matches: 3. This CDR3 has 15 amino acids. The CDR3 DNA is TGTGCCAGCAGCCGGGGGACAGGGGGAAATGAAAAACTGTTTTTT. Protein product: CASSRGTGGNEKLFF.

The rearrangement uses TRBV10-2 and TRBJ1-6; D is perhaps TRBD1 (6 bases). CDR3 size: 14 residues. Germline CDR1 reads WSHSY; CDR2 reads SAAADI. V was clipped by 2 bases and J by 7 bases, with 9 bases between them. DNA of the CDR3: TGCGCCAGCAGTGAGACAGGGAACAATTCACCCCTCCACTTT. As protein: CASSETGNNSPLHF.

The chain recombines TRBV12-3 or TRBV12-4 with TRBJ1-2; 7 bases line up with TRBD1. V dropped 7 bases and J dropped 4; count of bases not matched to a gene: 3. The CDR3 covers 12 residues. The CDR3 coding sequence is TGTGCCAGCACCCGACAGGGCTATGGCTACACCTTC. Translated, it gives CASTRQGYGYTF.

V and J are TRBV29-1 and TRBJ1-1; D not certain. Trimming left V 7 bases short and J 0 bases short, with 12 bases between. Germline CDR1 reads SQVTM; CDR2 reads ANQGSEA. The length of the CDR3 is 13 residues. CDR3 bases: TGCAGCGCAAAGGTGTCTTTGAACACTGAAGCTTTCTTT. Protein: CSAKVSLNTEAFF.

This sequence joins TRBV4-1 and TRBJ1-6; 9 nucleotides align to TRBD1. Germline V lookup: CDR1 MGHRA, CDR2 YSYEKL. This CDR3 spans 17 amino acids. The trim removed 3 bases at V and 9 bases at J, leaving 12 bases unmatched. CDR3 nucleotides: TGCGCCAGCAGCCAGAAGGGGGACAGGGACTTGGGTTCACCCCTCCACTTT. It yields the protein CASSQKGDRDLGSPLHF.

The V gene is TRBV19, the J gene TRBJ2-7; 7 bases line up with TRBD1. Germline values: CDR1 LNHDA, CDR2 SQIVND (reference sequence). The CDR3 consists of 14 residues. V lost 1 base and J lost 3; bases outside the gene matches: 3. The CDR3 nucleotides are TGTGCCAGTAGTATAGGACAGGGACACTACGAGCAGTACTTC. This encodes CASSIGQGHYEQYF.

The chain employs TRBV19 and TRBJ2-7; no firm D call. Per germline, CDR1 LNHDA and CDR2 SQIVND (reference sequence). The CDR3 is 14 residues long. The ends were cut back, 3 bases at V and 4 bases at J, with 13 bases in the middle. The CDR3 bases are TGTGCCAGTAGTATCCCCAGTCAATCTTACGAGCAGTACTTC. Translation: CASSIPSQSYEQYF.

The chain has TRBV19 and TRBJ2-7; 11 nucleotides align to TRBD2. CDR1 is LNHDA, CDR2 SQIVND, per germline (reference sequence). V gave up 10 bases and J gave up 5 bases; unmatched junction bases: 16. There are 16 residues in the CDR3. The CDR3 DNA reads as TGTGCCACCAAGGCCCCTGCTAGCGGGAGGAACCACGAGCAGTACTTC. Protein sequence: CATKAPASGRNHEQYF. The whole variable domain, remainder taken from reference TRBV19 and TRBJ2-7, is DGGITQSPKYLFRKEGQNVTLSCEQNLNHDAMYWYRQDPGQGLRLIYYSQIVNDFQKGDIAEGYSVSREKKESFPLTVTSAQKNPTAFYLCATKAPASGRNHEQYFGPGTRLTVT.

This clone was counted a single time. The V gene is TRBV5-1, the J gene TRBJ2-4; TRBD2 matches 13 bases. The CDR3 contains 15 residues. The V segment lost 3 bases and the J segment 9 bases; nucleotides outside the gene matches: 6. Germline V gene sequence: CDR1 SGHRS, CDR2 YFSETQ. This chain's CDR3 is CASSWTSGGGGIQYF. For the CDR3, the DNA is TGCGCCAGCAGCTGGACTAGCGGGGGAGGAGGCATTCAGTACTTC.

This clone was seen a few times. This sequence joins TRBV5-1 and TRBJ2-7; D is possibly TRBD1 (6 bases). The CDR3 spans 16 residues. Germline loops: CDR1 SGHRS, CDR2 YFSETQ. Trimming removed 3 bases from V and 0 bases from J, with 16 bases in between. CDR3: CASSSPSDRFSYEQYF. The CDR3 DNA is TGCGCCAGCAGCTCTCCCTCCGACAGGTTCTCCTACGAGCAGTACTTC.

This chain connects TRBV19 to TRBJ1-4; D may be TRBD1 (5 bases). The length of the CDR3 is 14 residues. Trimming stripped 4 bases from V and 8 bases from J, with 14 bases between. Germline V lookup: CDR1 LNHDA, CDR2 SQIVND (reference sequence). CDR3 loop: CASSTGVQEEKLFF. CDR3 DNA sequence: TGTGCCAGTAGTACGGGGGTCCAAGAAGAAAAACTGTTTTTT.

The CDR3 reads CASSTPGEKYYGYTF. CDR3 bases: TGTGCCAGCAGCACCCCAGGGGAAAAGTACTATGGCTACACCTTC. The chain has TRBV7-9 and TRBJ1-2; D is possibly TRBD1 (6 bases). V dropped 5 bases and J dropped 3 bases, with 16 bases sitting between them. The CDR3 loop spans 15 amino acids. Germline V gene sequence: CDR1 SEHNR, CDR2 FQNEAQ (reference sequence).

J is TRBJ2-1 and V is TRBV30, with 10 bases lining up with TRBD2. Germline CDR1 GTSNPN, CDR2 SVGIG (reference sequence). The length of the CDR3 is 15 residues. V lost 0 bases and J lost 9; bases outside the gene matches: 8. The CDR3 sequence is CAWSVSGGRSREQFF. The CDR3 nucleotides are TGTGCCTGGAGTGTTAGCGGGGGGCGGTCACGTGAGCAGTTCTTC.

V is TRBV7-2 and J is TRBJ2-1, with unresolved D. This CDR3 has 15 residues. Trimming shortened V by 3 bases and J by 6 bases, and 15 bases separated the two germline ends. Germline loops: CDR1 SGHTA, CDR2 FQGNSA. This chain's CDR3 is CASSFPDWRFNEQFF. In nucleotides, the CDR3 is TGTGCCAGCAGCTTCCCAGACTGGAGATTCAATGAGCAGTTCTTC.

The CDR3 DNA sequence: TGTGCCAGCAGCGGGGACATTAACTATGGCTACACCTTC. As protein: CASSGDINYGYTF. The rearrangement uses TRBV11-3 and TRBJ1-2; D may be TRBD1 (6 bases). CDR1 and CDR2 from the germline V gene are SGHNT and YENEEA. V was trimmed by 5 bases and J by 1 base, leaving 8 bases between them. CDR3 length equals 13 residues.

The CDR3 DNA sequence: TGTGCCAGCAGCTTAGTTTACGAGCAGTACTTC. Protein product: CASSLVYEQYF. The chain has TRBV7-3 and TRBJ2-7; D gene ambiguous. With 2 bases removed from V and 4 bases from J, the gap between germline ends came to 3 bases. There are 11 residues in the CDR3. CDR1 and CDR2 (germline): SGHTA, FQGTGA.

The chain uses TRBV7-6 and TRBJ2-1; D is ambiguous. The CDR3 covers 15 residues. V was trimmed by 3 bases and J by 10 bases, leaving 19 bases between them. From germline, CDR1 is SGHVS and CDR2 FNYEAQ. The CDR3 sequence is CASSFDPLGPWEQFF. The CDR3 nucleotides read TGTGCCAGCAGCTTCGACCCTTTGGGCCCCTGGGAGCAGTTCTTC. The entire variable domain, with the rest obtained from reference TRBV7-6 and TRBJ2-1, is as follows: GAGVSQSPRYKVTKRGQDVALRCDPISGHVSLYWYRQALGQGPEFLTYFNYEAQQDKSGLPNDRFSAERPEGSISTLTIQRTEQRDSAMYRCASSFDPLGPWEQFFGPGTRLTVL.

A few counts support this clone. The chain employs TRBV7-7 and TRBJ2-5, with TRBD2 matching 13 bases. V was pared by 5 bases and J by 2 bases, with 5 bases of the junction left unmatched. Per the germline V gene, CDR1 is SSHAT and CDR2 is FNYEAQ (reference sequence). The CDR3 is 16 amino acids. This CDR3 reads CASSAAGLAGQETQYF. Here the CDR3 DNA reads TGTGCCAGCAGCGCAGCGGGACTAGCGGGGCAAGAGACCCAGTACTTC.

The rearrangement joins TRBV18 to TRBJ2-5; D is ambiguous. Trimming took off 2 bases at V and 4 bases at J, with 8 bases between the two ends. Germline V lookup: CDR1 KGHSH, CDR2 LQKENI. CDR3 length: 13 amino acids. CDR3 sequence reads: CASSPSDPETQYF. The CDR3 bases are TGTGCCAGCTCACCATCCGATCCAGAGACCCAGTACTTC.

V gene TRBV3-1 (or the pseudogene TRBV3-2) combines with J gene TRBJ2-3; D not resolved. The CDR3 totals 11 residues. The germline V and J ends were trimmed by 8 bases and 2 bases, with 5 bases remaining between them. In germline, CDR1 is LGHDT, CDR2 YNNKEL (reference sequence). The CDR3 nucleotides are TGTGCCAGCGCCCACACAGATACGCAGTATTTT. Its translation is CASAHTDTQYF.

The chain combines TRBV12-3 or TRBV12-4 with TRBJ2-5, with D uncertain. This CDR3 is built from 10 residues. Trimming shortened V by 3 bases and J by 5 bases, and 1 base separated the two germline ends. CDR3 region: CASSLETQYF. The CDR3 nucleotides are TGTGCCAGCAGTTTGGAGACCCAGTACTTC.

This clone has just one count. CDR3 in DNA: TGCGCCAGCAGCCTGACGGATTATAATTCACCCCTCCACTTT. The encoded protein is CASSLTDYNSPLHF. This chain joins TRBV5-1 and TRBJ1-6; D call uncertain. V was trimmed by 4 bases and J by 4 bases, leaving 9 bases between them. Per the germline V gene, CDR1 is SGHRS and CDR2 is YFSETQ. The CDR3 extends over 14 amino acids.

The chain employs TRBV11-2 and TRBJ2-1; D remains unclear. CDR3 length: 14 residues. The V gene lost 5 bases and the J gene lost 4 bases, with 12 bases spanning the gap. The germline CDR1 and CDR2 sequences are SGHAT and FQNNGV. CDR3 protein: CASSPSSRYNEQFF. CDR3 DNA sequence: TGTGCCAGCAGCCCAAGTAGCCGGTACAATGAGCAGTTCTTC.

The rearrangement uses TRBV19 and TRBJ1-5; D not certain. The germline gives CDR1 LNHDA, CDR2 SQIVND (reference sequence). V lost 7 bases, J lost 5 bases, and 15 bases lay in between. The CDR3 extends over 14 amino acids. The CDR3 sequence is CASTIRGLDQPQHF. The CDR3 DNA reads TGTGCCAGTACAATAAGAGGGCTCGATCAGCCCCAGCATTTT.

This chain connects TRBV6-1 to TRBJ2-1; 9 positions agree with TRBD1. The CDR3 extends over 14 amino acids. Germline trimming cut 6 bases from V and 6 bases from J; bases unmatched to any gene: 6. The V gene's germline CDR1 is MNHNS and CDR2 SASEGT. CDR3 nucleotide sequence: TGTGCCAGCAGCCGGGACAGGGAGGGCAATGAGCAGTTCTTC. Residues: CASSRDREGNEQFF.

The rearrangement joins TRBV7-3 to TRBJ2-1, with D possibly being TRBD1 or TRBD2 (6 bases each). This CDR3 is built from 15 residues. The V gene's germline CDR1 is SGHTA and CDR2 FQGTGA. V lost 0 bases to trimming and J lost 9 bases, with 15 bases between them. The chain's CDR3 is CASSLTRGEISEQFF. The CDR3, as DNA: TGTGCCAGCAGCTTAACTAGGGGGGAGATTAGTGAGCAGTTCTTC.